This T cell receptor beta chain was observed in a study of blood T cell repertoires in COVID-19. Study in general: Nucleic acid was either cDNA or gDNA, and it came from T cells, B-cell-depleted T cells, or PBMCs.

Losses at the gene ends were 4 bases for V and 4 bases for J; bases not matched to a gene: 10. Germline V gene lookup returns CDR1 SGHNT and CDR2 YYREEE (reference sequence). The CDR3 spans 15 residues. Profiling relied on immunoSEQ multiplex PCR, and the TCRdb table lists in-frame clones only, not all of them. The sample lists about 170,000 clones; 80% to 90% were seen once. The chain is built from TRBV5-4 and TRBJ1-1, with 7 bases aligning to TRBD1. This clonotype was sampled from a man between 18 and 29 years old with active or convalescent COVID-19. Sequencing was done on a sample of peripheral blood. The CDR3 DNA sequence: TGTGCCAGCAGCCCCGCAGGGGGTAGGAGCACTGAAGCTTTCTTT. Amino acids: CASSPAGGRSTEAFF.